This TCR beta chain was sequenced for a study of cytomegalovirus exposure and HLA in healthy donors. Study-level points and caveats: Presence/absence comparisons presumed near-even sequencing depth among donors.

Regarding this clone: Its antigen is unidentified.

13 Jbeta primers and 60 Vbeta primers were used for the PCR. Repertoires were generated with immunoSEQ multiplex PCR, while TCRdb's copy carries only in-frame clones and drops some. The sample has 150,000 to 200,000 clones, roughly 87% seen once; the top ten hold roughly 0.2%. Sequenced sample: PBMCs. This TCR came from a girl in the first two years of life in good health and CMV-seronegative.

The CDR3 here is CASSYGLRGFNQPQHF. CDR3 nucleotide sequence: TGTGCCAGCAGTTATGGCCTTAGGGGATTCAATCAGCCCCAGCATTTT. This rearrangement joins TRBV6-6 to TRBJ1-5; a possible D gene is TRBD1 (5 bases). Trimming removed 3 bases at V and 3 bases at J, with 15 bases between. Germline loops: CDR1 MNHNY, CDR2 SVGAGI (reference sequence). The CDR3 is made up of 16 amino acids.